This T cell receptor (beta chain) derives from a study of blood T cell repertoires in COVID-19. Study-wide context: The United States, Italy and Spain supplied acute and convalescent COVID-19 samples. T cells, B-cell-depleted T cells, or PBMCs supplied cDNA or gDNA.

Germline CDR1 reads SGHDT; CDR2 reads YYEEEE. After removal of 4 bases from V and 11 bases from J, the junction contained 3 bases not matched to a gene. This CDR3 contains 12 residues. The count of this clone is one. Original processing notes: How many nucleated cells were present was estimated from reference gene primer amplification. The method was immunoSEQ multiplex PCR; TCRdb's version includes in-frame clones alone and lacks a portion of them. The DNA was the basis for D and trimming; V, J and clone size are from that table. The profile shows roughly 200,000 clones, around 83% of them singletons.

The sequence was collected from a man aged 40-49 years with active or convalescent COVID-19. Specimen: peripheral blood. This chain uses TRBV5-6 with TRBJ2-6; 7 bases agree with TRBD1. CDR3: CASSDRVYVLTF. CDR3 nucleotides: TGTGCCAGCAGCGACAGGGTGTACGTCCTGACTTTC.